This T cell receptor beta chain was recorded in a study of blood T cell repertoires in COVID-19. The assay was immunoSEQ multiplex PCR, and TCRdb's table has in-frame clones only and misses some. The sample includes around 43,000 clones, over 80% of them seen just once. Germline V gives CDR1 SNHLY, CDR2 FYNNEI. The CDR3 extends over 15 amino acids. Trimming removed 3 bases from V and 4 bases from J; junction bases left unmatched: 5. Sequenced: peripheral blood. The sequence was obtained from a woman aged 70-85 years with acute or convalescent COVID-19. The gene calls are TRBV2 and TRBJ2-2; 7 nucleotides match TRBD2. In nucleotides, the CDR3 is TGTGCCAGCAGTGAGCGGGAGAGAAGCACCGGGGAGCTGTTTTTT. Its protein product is CASSERERSTGELFF.